These 20 T cell receptor beta chains share one sample of origin, sequenced in a study of blood T cell repertoires in COVID-19. Generated by immunoSEQ multiplex PCR, the TCRdb table keeps only in-frame clones and is missing some. The sample has 130,000 to 150,000 clones, more than 75% seen once. Specimen: peripheral blood. The origin of the receptors is a woman in her 70s with COVID-19, enrolled during active disease.

This chain connects TRBV5-4 to TRBJ2-6; the match to TRBD1 covers 7 bases. The CDR3 length is 15 residues. V lost 3 bases and J lost 9; bases outside the gene matches: 9. Germline lookup yields CDR1 SGHNT and CDR2 YYREEE (reference sequence). CDR3 residues: CASSSRDSVFNVLTF. In nucleotides, the CDR3 is TGTGCCAGCAGCTCCCGGGACAGCGTTTTCAACGTCCTGACTTTC. Filled out from reference TRBV5-4 and TRBJ2-6, the complete variable domain reads ETGVTQSPTHLIKTRGQQVTLRCSSQSGHNTVSWYQQALGQGPQFIFQYYREEENGRGNFPPRFSGLQFPNYSSELNVNALELDDSALYLCASSSRDSVFNVLTFGAGSRLTVL.

The chain uses TRBV7-2 and TRBJ1-1, with TRBD1 identical over 12 bases. From germline, CDR1 is SGHTA and CDR2 FQGNSA. The CDR3 sequence is 14 residues long. V shed 0 bases and J 8 bases; nucleotides not matched to a gene: 1. The chain's CDR3 is CASSLAGTGGEAFF. CDR3 coding DNA: TGTGCCAGCAGCTTAGCCGGGACAGGGGGCGAAGCTTTCTTT.

The CDR3 DNA is TGTGCCAGCAGCGACGGACAGGGAGAAAACTATGGCTACACCTTC. It yields the protein CASSDGQGENYGYTF. V gene TRBV9 combines with J gene TRBJ1-2; TRBD1 aligns across 8 bases. Unmatched junction bases numbered 6, after V lost 3 bases and J lost 2 bases. Germline-derived CDR1 and CDR2 are SGDLS and YYNGEE. CDR3 length: 15 residues.

The rearrangement joins TRBV7-6 to TRBJ1-2, with D perhaps matching TRBD1 (5 bases). CDR3 length: 16 amino acids. Deletions cut 2 bases from V and 8 bases from J, with 21 bases between. Germline loops: CDR1 SGHVS, CDR2 FNYEAQ. The CDR3 region has the DNA TGTGCCAGCAGCTTATCGGTGGCGGGGACGGGAGAGGGCTACACCTTC. Encoded protein: CASSLSVAGTGEGYTF.

This clone has just a few counts. The chain uses TRBV30 and TRBJ2-1; tentative D call: TRBD2 (6 bases). The CDR3 length is 12 residues. Trimming took 5 bases from V and 8 from J, leaving 13 bases between them. CDR1 is GTSNPN, CDR2 SVGIG, per germline (reference sequence). The CDR3 DNA is TGTGCCTGGGGGACTGGTTACGATGAGCAGTTCTTC. This encodes CAWGTGYDEQFF.

The rearrangement uses TRBV10-3 and TRBJ1-1, with D possibly being TRBD1 (6 bases). This CDR3 comprises 12 residues. Trimming left V 6 bases short and J 9 bases short, with 14 bases between. Germline CDR1 reads ENHRY; CDR2 reads SYGVKD. CDR3 bases: TGTGCCATCAGGGATGGGACAAGTCAAGCTTTCTTT. Translation: CAIRDGTSQAFF.

The chain uses TRBV12-3 or TRBV12-4 and TRBJ2-2, with D maybe TRBD1 (6 bases). This CDR3 contains 13 residues. The V and J ends lost 5 bases and 5 bases respectively, with 9 bases between them. For the CDR3, the DNA is TGTGCCAGCAGTACCGGACAGACCGGGGAGCTGTTTTTT. Protein product: CASSTGQTGELFF.

The CDR3 is CASREGSAGANVLTF. The DNA for the CDR3 is TGCGCCAGCAGGGAGGGGAGTGCTGGGGCCAACGTCCTGACTTTC. The chain recombines TRBV5-1 with TRBJ2-6; possibly TRBD2 for D (6 bases). CDR1 is SGHRS, CDR2 YFSETQ, per germline. The CDR3 extends over 15 amino acids. The germline V and J ends were trimmed by 5 bases and 2 bases, with 11 bases remaining between them.

The chain carries TRBV29-1 and TRBJ2-3, with TRBD1 matching over 9 bases. The V segment lost 3 bases and the J segment 6 bases; nucleotides outside the gene matches: 10. Looked up from germline, CDR1 is SQVTM and CDR2 is ANQGSEA. This CDR3 contains 15 residues. The CDR3 reads CSVDPGTGRGDTQYF. The CDR3 region has the DNA TGCAGCGTTGATCCAGGGACAGGGAGGGGGGATACGCAGTATTTT.

The V gene is TRBV10-3, the J gene TRBJ1-3; 10 bases align to TRBD1. The trim removed 5 bases at V and 7 bases at J, leaving 8 bases unmatched. The germline CDR1 and CDR2 sequences are ENHRY and SYGVKD. The CDR3 has 15 amino acids. The CDR3 bases are TGTGCCATCAGTAATCCGGGACAGGGGTCGAACACCATATATTTT. Translated, it gives CAISNPGQGSNTIYF.

The chain is built from TRBV30 and TRBJ1-6; 7 nucleotides agree with TRBD1. V shed 3 bases and J 10 bases; nucleotides not matched to a gene: 9. CDR3 length: 14 residues. Germline CDR1 is GTSNPN and CDR2 is SVGIG (reference sequence). CDR3 in amino acids: CAWRHDREESPLHF. The CDR3 DNA reads as TGTGCCTGGAGACATGACAGGGAAGAGTCACCCCTCCACTTT.

The V and J genes are TRBV7-2 and TRBJ1-1; 7 nucleotides match TRBD1. This CDR3 is built from 14 residues. Germline CDR1 is SGHTA and CDR2 is FQGNSA. The V gene end was trimmed by 5 bases and the J gene end by 2 bases; junction bases not matched to a gene: 5. The CDR3 reads CASSPRQGNTEAFF. CDR3 DNA: TGTGCCAGCAGCCCACGACAGGGAAACACTGAAGCTTTCTTT.

This rearrangement joins TRBV6-2 or TRBV6-3 to TRBJ1-5; 8 nucleotides align to TRBD1. The CDR3 has 15 amino acids. Germline V CDR1 and CDR2: MNHEY, SVGEGT. Losses at the gene ends were 5 bases for V and 11 bases for J; bases not matched to a gene: 14. CDR3 DNA sequence: TGTGCCAGCAGTCAAGACAGGGGAAGCCGGTGGGCCCAGCATTTT. Translating it yields CASSQDRGSRWAQHF.

The genes are TRBV7-3 and TRBJ1-1, with no clear D. CDR1 is SGHTA, CDR2 FQGTGA, per germline. This CDR3 is built from 15 residues. V lost 4 bases and J lost 1, with 13 bases in between. CDR3 bases: TGTGCCAGCAGCTCCATGTATGGGAGGAACACTGAAGCTTTCTTT. Its translation is CASSSMYGRNTEAFF. Filled out from reference TRBV7-3 and TRBJ1-1, the complete variable domain reads GAGVSQTPSNKVTEKGKYVELRCDPISGHTALYWYRQSLGQGPEFLIYFQGTGAADDSGLPNDRFFAVRPEGSVSTLKIQRTERGDSAVYLCASSSMYGRNTEAFFGQGTRLTVV.

The V call is TRBV5-1, the J call TRBJ1-3; D uncertain. The V and J ends lost 4 bases and 3 bases respectively, with 14 bases between them. Germline-derived CDR1 and CDR2 are SGHRS and YFSETQ. The CDR3 totals 15 residues. In DNA, the CDR3 is TGCGCCAGCAGCGCCAAAAGCGGGGATGGAAACACCATATATTTT. Encoded protein: CASSAKSGDGNTIYF. The entire variable domain, with the rest obtained from reference TRBV5-1 and TRBJ1-3, is as follows: KAGVTQTPRYLIKTRGQQVTLSCSPISGHRSVSWYQQTPGQGLQFLFEYFSETQRNKGNFPGRFSGRQFSNSRSEMNVSTLELGDSALYLCASSAKSGDGNTIYFGEGSWLTVV.

This chain connects TRBV7-3 to TRBJ1-4; the D gene is possibly TRBD1 (5 bases). The CDR3 spans 21 residues. CDR1 and CDR2 (germline): SGHTA, FQGTGA. V lost 0 bases to trimming and J lost 3 bases, with 26 bases between them. The CDR3 bases are TGTGCCAGCAGCTTAACCGCGGGGTTGGCGCGCGATGGGGCAGCTAATGAAAAACTGTTTTTT. Translation gives CASSLTAGLARDGAANEKLFF.

The chain is built from TRBV11-3 and TRBJ2-3, with D unresolved. Germline CDR1 reads SGHNT; CDR2 reads YENEEA. The CDR3 extends over 13 amino acids. Trimming took off 5 bases at V and 0 bases at J, with 6 bases between the two ends. The CDR3 sequence is CASSPPSTDTQYF. CDR3 nucleotide sequence: TGTGCCAGCAGCCCCCCGAGCACAGATACGCAGTATTTT.

This rearrangement joins TRBV7-9 to TRBJ1-4, with 10 bases identical to TRBD1. The CDR3 contains 18 residues. With 5 bases clipped from V and 4 bases from J, the junction kept 13 bases outside the gene matches. Looked up from germline, CDR1 is SEHNR and CDR2 is FQNEAQ (reference sequence). In DNA form, the CDR3 reads TGTGCCAGCAGCGTAAAACCGGGACAGGGGATCCATAATGAAAAACTGTTTTTT. This sequence encodes CASSVKPGQGIHNEKLFF.

This clone was counted ten times or more. The gene calls are TRBV14 and TRBJ1-1; D unresolved. Germline V gives CDR1 SGHDN, CDR2 FVKESK. V was shortened by 1 base and J by 1 base, with 7 bases between the two germline ends. The CDR3 is 14 residues long. Here the CDR3 reads CASSQAGWNTEAFF. In nucleotides, the CDR3 is TGTGCCAGCAGCCAAGCCGGTTGGAACACTGAAGCTTTCTTT.

V is TRBV5-4 and J is TRBJ1-6; a weak D match, TRBD1 (6 bases). The CDR3 loop spans 14 amino acids. Germline CDR1 SGHNT, CDR2 YYREEE (reference sequence). Trimming took off 0 bases at V and 9 bases at J, with 10 bases between the two ends. The CDR3 loop is CASSLDRDASPLHF. CDR3 DNA sequence: TGTGCCAGCAGCTTGGACAGGGACGCTTCACCCCTCCACTTT. The whole variable domain, filled in from reference TRBV5-4 and TRBJ1-6, reads ETGVTQSPTHLIKTRGQQVTLRCSSQSGHNTVSWYQQALGQGPQFIFQYYREEENGRGNFPPRFSGLQFPNYSSELNVNALELDDSALYLCASSLDRDASPLHFGNGTRLTVT.